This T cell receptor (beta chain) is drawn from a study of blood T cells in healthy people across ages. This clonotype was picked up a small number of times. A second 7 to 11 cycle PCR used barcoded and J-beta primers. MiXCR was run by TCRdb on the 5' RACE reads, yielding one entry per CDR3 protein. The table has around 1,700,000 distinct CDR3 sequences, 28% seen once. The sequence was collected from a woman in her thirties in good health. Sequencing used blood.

The CDR3 loop reads CASTRDLKENEQFF. The CDR3 DNA is TGTGCCAGCACCCGGGACCTTAAAGAGAATGAGCAGTTCTTC. V is TRBV7-6 and J is TRBJ2-1; either TRBD1 or TRBD2 may supply D (5 bases each). CDR3 length: 14 amino acids. V lost 7 bases to trimming and J lost 7 bases, with 17 bases between them. CDR1 and CDR2 from the germline V gene are SGHVS and FNYEAQ.